The clone carrying this T cell receptor beta chain was detected a few times. The source of the sample is a study of T-cell memory formation after mild COVID-19. The V end lost 4 bases, the J end lost 0 bases, and 5 bases lay between the germline ends. Germline V gene sequence: CDR1 SGHRS, CDR2 YFSETQ. The CDR3 length is 14 residues. A single record per CDR3 protein comes from TCRdb applying MiXCR to the 5' RACE reads. In the table there are around 140,000 distinct CDR3 sequences, around 5.8% of which are singletons. The TCR originated in an adult woman who had mild COVID-19 (a few samples of this study predate the infection). Cell type and time point are not known. The chain is built from TRBV5-1 and TRBJ2-6; D call uncertain. Sequencing was done on a sample of PBMCs or a T cell subset sorted from them (not recorded which). Written as DNA, the CDR3 is TGCGCCAGCAGCGGTGACTCTGGGGCCAACGTCCTGACTTTC. Protein product: CASSGDSGANVLTF. The full variable domain, with the rest looked up from reference TRBV5-1 and TRBJ2-6, is KAGVTQTPRYLIKTRGQQVTLSCSPISGHRSVSWYQQTPGQGLQFLFEYFSETQRNKGNFPGRFSGRQFSNSRSEMNVSTLELGDSALYLCASSGDSGANVLTFGAGSRLTVL.